This T cell receptor (beta chain) stems from a study of beta chain features in type 1 diabetes. Staining for CD45RO/CCR7/CD25/CD127/CD95/CD27 allowed sorting of CD4+ naive, central memory, regulatory and stem cell-like memory cells. Per the germline V gene, CDR1 is LGHNA and CDR2 is YNFKEQ. CDR3 length: 18 residues. With V trimmed by 2 bases and J by 1 base, 6 bases remained unmatched. Study results and caveats: Cells that show high TCR expression could be over-represented by cDNA sequencing. Whatever favoring of shorter templates PCR might show would apply equally to patients and controls. A closer apparent resemblance between naive, central memory and Treg TCRB repertoires was seen in patients than in healthy donors.

As concerns this clone: What it binds is not known.

TCRB transcripts that were expressed got sequenced, as all of the isolated RNA had been reverse transcribed. Repertoires were generated with immunoSEQ multiplex PCR, while TCRdb's copy carries only in-frame clones and drops some. The profile shows 400,000 to 600,000 clones, approximately 30% of them singletons. Sequenced sample: naive CD4+ T cells from blood. The source of this sequence is a man aged 18-30 years in good health. The gene calls are TRBV4-2 and TRBJ2-3, with 13 bases matching TRBD2. This CDR3 reads CASSQSSGLAGGTDTQYF. For the CDR3, the DNA is TGTGCCAGCAGCCAATCTTCCGGACTAGCGGGAGGCACAGATACGCAGTATTTT.